The next 2 T cell receptor beta chains were all read from a single sample in a study of regulatory T cells in long-lasting Graves disease. Documented time point: newly diagnosed GD, antithyroid drugs for less than 3 months. After RNA was extracted from PBMCs, the TCR library was made from it. Arm-PCR of CDR3 regions and iRepertoire HTBI primers were the basis on which TCR beta libraries were built. TCRdb called the multiplex PCR reads again in MiXCR, with one record for every CDR3 protein. The data show 440,000 or so distinct CDR3 sequences, about 16% seen once. This same sample was also taken into another study, of T cells in Graves' hyperthyroidism and ophthalmopathy.

This sample comprised peripheral blood mononuclear cells (PBMCs), obtained at new diagnosis, from a patient treated with antithyroid drugs. All receptors come from a young woman with Graves disease.

The V call is TRBV6-2 or TRBV6-3, the J call TRBJ1-2; maybe TRBD1 (5 bases). Germline CDR1 reads MNHEY; CDR2 reads SVGEGT. There are 15 residues in the CDR3. Trimming stripped 2 bases from V and 2 bases from J, with 12 bases between. CDR3 nucleotide sequence: TGTGCCAGCAGTTACGTACGGGGGGGAAACTATGGCTACACCTTC. It encodes CASSYVRGGNYGYTF.

This clonotype was counted many times. This chain uses TRBV27 with TRBJ2-3; 13 bases match TRBD2. J was trimmed by 5 bases and V by 8 bases; bases with no gene match: 7. There are 15 residues in the CDR3. Germline CDR1 reads MNHEY; CDR2 reads SMNVEV (reference sequence). CDR3 protein: CASWGTSGKRDTQYF. The CDR3 DNA is TGTGCCAGCTGGGGGACTAGCGGGAAAAGAGATACGCAGTATTTT.